Reported below is one TCR beta chain. These data come from a study of blood T cell repertoires in COVID-19. Per germline, CDR1 SNHLY and CDR2 FYNNEI. Trimming pared 2 bases from V and 1 base from J, leaving 18 bases between. This CDR3 is built from 17 residues. Authors' methods: Amplification of reference gene primers was used by the study to estimate nucleated cell counts. Clones were read by immunoSEQ multiplex PCR, and TCRdb kept only the in-frame ones, dropping some. The V and J calls and clone size come from that table; D and trimming were worked out from the DNA. The sample has 100,000 to 150,000 clones, 88% seen once; the top ten hold over 1%.

The source of this sequence is a woman of 80 years or more with acute or convalescent COVID-19. The sequenced sample consisted of peripheral blood. This chain links TRBV2 with TRBJ2-7, with D perhaps matching TRBD1 (6 bases). The CDR3 sequence: CASSETHKGVISYEQYF. CDR3 DNA sequence: TGTGCCAGCAGTGAAACCCACAAGGGGGTAATATCCTACGAGCAGTACTTC. Full variable domain (outside the CDR3, taken from reference TRBV2 and TRBJ2-7): EPEVTQTPSHQVTQMGQEVILRCVPISNHLYFYWYRQILGQKVEFLVSFYNNEISEKSEIFDDQFSVERPDGSNFTLKIRSTKLEDSAMYFCASSETHKGVISYEQYFGPGTRLTVT.